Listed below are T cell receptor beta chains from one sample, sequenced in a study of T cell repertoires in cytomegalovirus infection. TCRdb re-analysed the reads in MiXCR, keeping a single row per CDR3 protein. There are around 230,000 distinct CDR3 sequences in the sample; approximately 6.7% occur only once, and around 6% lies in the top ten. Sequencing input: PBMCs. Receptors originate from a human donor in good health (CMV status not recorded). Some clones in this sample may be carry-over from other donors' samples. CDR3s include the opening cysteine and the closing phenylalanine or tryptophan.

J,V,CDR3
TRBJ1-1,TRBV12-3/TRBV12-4,CASSLALPGPRGEAFF
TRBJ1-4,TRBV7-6,CASSLGPGDEKLFF
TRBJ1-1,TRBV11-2,CASSFGQGAANTEAFF
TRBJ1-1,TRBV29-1,CSVELTGPNTEAFF
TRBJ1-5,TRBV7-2,CASSKNQDQPQHF
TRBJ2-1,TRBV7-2,CASSLVFRSNEQFF
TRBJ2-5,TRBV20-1,CSAGDSETQYF
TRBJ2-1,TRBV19,CASSILGREGLYNEQFF
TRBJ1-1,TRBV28,CASYKKYTEAFF
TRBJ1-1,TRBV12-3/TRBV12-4,CASRLAMNTEAFF
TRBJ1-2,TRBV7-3,CASSQGAYSGYTF
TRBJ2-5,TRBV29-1,CSGQLTGGEETQYF
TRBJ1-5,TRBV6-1,CASSGGPQPQHF
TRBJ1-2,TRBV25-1,CASRGWQVRSRGYGYTF
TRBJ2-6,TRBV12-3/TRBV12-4,CASTPGGPGANVLTF
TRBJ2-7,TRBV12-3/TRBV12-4,CASSTGQGPRHF
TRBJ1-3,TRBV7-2,CASSLSPGGNTIYF
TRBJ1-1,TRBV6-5,CASSYSNRVDTEAFF
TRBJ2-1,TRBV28,CASSGLGGYNEQFF
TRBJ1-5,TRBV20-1,CSAGVALNSNQPQHF
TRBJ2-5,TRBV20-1,CSANGGQETQYF
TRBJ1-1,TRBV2,CASREYTEAFF
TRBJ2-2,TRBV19,CASRPQQGNTNTGELFF
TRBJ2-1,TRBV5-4,CASSHTSGDEQFF
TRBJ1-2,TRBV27,CASSIDRASYGYTF
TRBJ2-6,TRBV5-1,CASSLGGTGSSGANVLTF
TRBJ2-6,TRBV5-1,CASSLVASGANVLTF
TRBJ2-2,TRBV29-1,CSVDRNQAGELFF